The 17 T cell receptor beta chains below all came from one sample that was sequenced in a study of blood T cells in healthy people across ages. With a J-beta primer mix and a sample-barcoded 5' primer, a second PCR ran about 7 to 12 cycles. TCRdb redid the calling of the 5' RACE reads with MiXCR, one entry per CDR3 protein. Of roughly 1.5 million distinct CDR3 sequences in the sample, 35% to 45% were seen once. Sequencing was done on a sample of blood. The receptor source for this set is a woman between 18 and 29 years old in good health.

J is TRBJ2-1 and V is TRBV7-3; 7 nucleotides line up with TRBD2. TRBJ2-7 matches the DNA end more closely, so the J call is doubtful. CDR1 is SGHTA, CDR2 FQGTGA, per germline. The CDR3 totals 14 residues. In DNA form, the CDR3 reads TGTGCCAGCAGCTTAGCGGGAGTTAACAATGAGCAGTACTTC. Its translation: CASSLAGVNNEQYF.

In DNA, the CDR3 is TGCAGCGTGACCCTGGGGGTGAATCCTTTTATGAACACTGAAGCTTTCTTT. Amino acids: CSVTLGVNPFMNTEAFF. The chain recombines TRBV29-1 with TRBJ1-1, with D perhaps matching TRBD1 (5 bases). V shed 6 bases and J shed 0 bases, with 23 bases lying between them. The CDR3 covers 17 residues. CDR1 and CDR2 (germline): SQVTM, ANQGSEA. Using reference TRBV29-1 and TRBJ1-1 for the parts outside the CDR3, the full variable domain is SAVISQKPSRDICQRGTSLTIQCQVDSQVTMMFWYRQQPGQSLTLIATANQGSEATYESGFVIDKFPISRPNLTFSTLTVSNMSPEDSSIYLCSVTLGVNPFMNTEAFFGQGTRLTVV.

In the case of this clonotype: At one end the junction does not follow the germline gene, possibly because of a read error. The chain recombines TRBV25-1 with TRBJ2-7; no definite D call. Per the germline V gene, CDR1 is MGHDK and CDR2 is SYGVNS. The CDR3 has 15 amino acids. The CDR3 DNA is TGTGCCGGCAGTGATCCCGCGCTCTATGGGTACGAGCAGTACTTC. As protein: CAGSDPALYGYEQYF.

This clonotype was observed a few times. This chain connects TRBV5-1 to TRBJ2-2, with D possibly being TRBD1 (5 bases). Germline V gene sequence: CDR1 SGHRS, CDR2 YFSETQ. The CDR3 has 15 residues. The germline V and J ends were trimmed by 2 bases and 2 bases, with 10 bases remaining between them. The CDR3 DNA is TGCGCCAGCAGCTTAGCGACAGCAAACACCGGGGAGCTGTTTTTT. Encoded protein: CASSLATANTGELFF.

The genes are TRBV20-1 and TRBJ2-1, with 9 positions matching TRBD1. CDR1 and CDR2 from the germline V gene are DFQATT and SNEGSKA (reference sequence). CDR3 length equals 15 residues. Trimming at V came to 1 base and at J to 3 bases, leaving 4 bases not matched to a gene. CDR3 in amino acids: CSARGETGGYNEQFF. The CDR3, as DNA: TGCAGTGCTAGAGGGGAGACAGGGGGCTACAATGAGCAGTTCTTC.

This clonotype was recorded a few times. This chain connects TRBV4-1 to TRBJ2-7; no clear D gene. The ends were cut back, 3 bases at V and 3 bases at J, with 9 bases in the middle. Germline assignment: CDR1 MGHRA and CDR2 YSYEKL. This CDR3 has 13 residues. As DNA, the CDR3 is TGCGCCAGCAGCCAGGTCCCTCTCTACGAGCAGTACTTC. Its protein is CASSQVPLYEQYF.

The chain combines TRBV28 with TRBJ2-7; 8 nucleotides agree with TRBD2. CDR1 and CDR2 from the germline V gene are MDHEN and SYDVKM. V dropped 6 bases and J dropped 2; count of bases not matched to a gene: 6. The CDR3 is 14 residues long. CDR3 coding DNA: TGTGCCAGCAGCTCAGGCGGGAGGCCCTACGAGCAGTACTTC. It is translated as CASSSGGRPYEQYF.

This clonotype was seen at least ten times. The V call is TRBV7-9, the J call TRBJ1-2; D not certain. The length of the CDR3 is 12 residues. V lost 5 bases and J 4 bases, leaving 8 bases between the germline ends. CDR1 and CDR2 from the germline V gene are SEHNR and FQNEAQ (reference sequence). This CDR3 reads CASSPGIYGYTF. The CDR3 DNA reads TGTGCCAGCAGCCCGGGCATCTATGGCTACACCTTC.

Remarks on this clonotype: This may stem from a read error, because a much larger clone lies one nucleotide away. The chain carries TRBV6-2 or TRBV6-3 and TRBJ2-1; 12 positions match TRBD1. The tail of the sequence fits TRBJ2-7 better, so the J call may be wrong. The CDR3 length is 14 residues. Germline-derived CDR1 and CDR2 are MNHEY and SVGEGT. CDR3 DNA: TGTGCCAGCAGTTACGGGACAGGGGGCAATGAGCAGTACTTC. Its translation is CASSYGTGGNEQYF.

The chain links TRBV27 to TRBJ1-4; D remains unclear. The V gene lost 5 bases and the J gene lost 1 base, with 14 bases spanning the gap. Looked up from germline, CDR1 is MNHEY and CDR2 is SMNVEV (reference sequence). The CDR3 sequence is 16 residues long. CDR3 nucleotide sequence: TGTGCCAGCAGTCCCCGGGTCGCTCGAACTAATGAAAAACTGTTTTTT. It codes for CASSPRVARTNEKLFF.

At least ten counts were recorded for this clonotype. The chain recombines TRBV29-1 with TRBJ2-1; TRBD2 aligns across 7 bases. V gave up 5 bases and J gave up 5 bases; unmatched junction bases: 6. This CDR3 comprises 13 residues. Germline loops: CDR1 SQVTM, CDR2 ANQGSEA. The CDR3: CSVRGGIHNEQFF. In DNA, the CDR3 is TGCAGCGTTCGCGGGGGTATCCACAATGAGCAGTTCTTC.

This clonotype has only a few counts. The V call is TRBV6-5, the J call TRBJ1-4, with 12 bases lining up with TRBD1. This CDR3 comprises 19 residues. J lost 3 bases, V lost 2 bases, and 10 bases had no gene match. CDR1 is MNHEY and CDR2 is SVGAGI in the germline V gene. Here the CDR3 DNA reads TGTGCCAGCAGTTACCCCGGGACAGGGGGCGTTGATTCTAATGAAAAACTGTTTTTT. Its protein product is CASSYPGTGGVDSNEKLFF.

This clonotype was seen a handful of times. The chain joins TRBV20-1 to TRBJ2-1, with 10 bases aligning to TRBD1. The CDR3 runs 14 residues. V dropped 8 bases and J dropped 4; count of bases not matched to a gene: 8. Germline-derived CDR1 and CDR2 are DFQATT and SNEGSKA (reference sequence). The CDR3 nucleotides are TGCAGTACAAAGGACAGGGGGAAATACAATGAGCAGTTCTTC. This translates into CSTKDRGKYNEQFF.

This clonotype was counted a few times. V and J are TRBV4-3 and TRBJ2-3; D remains ambiguous. Germline CDR1 reads LGHNA; CDR2 reads YSLEER. V was shortened by 1 base and J by 5 bases, with 13 bases between the two germline ends. The CDR3 loop spans 15 amino acids. CDR3 in DNA: TGCGCCAGCAGCCAAGGAGGTAGCAAGCTAGATACGCAGTATTTT. It codes for CASSQGGSKLDTQYF.

The chain employs TRBV7-9 and TRBJ1-2; D unclear. The CDR3 consists of 14 residues. In germline, CDR1 is SEHNR, CDR2 FQNEAQ (reference sequence). V was cut by 3 bases and J by 5 bases, with 13 bases left in between. This CDR3 is CASSFRGLWYGYTF. Written as DNA, the CDR3 is TGTGCCAGCAGCTTTAGAGGGTTGTGGTATGGCTACACCTTC.

V and J are TRBV3-1 and TRBJ1-2; no clear D. This CDR3 comprises 12 residues. The germline gives CDR1 LGHDT, CDR2 YNNKEL (reference sequence). V was clipped by 5 bases and J by 10 bases, with 14 bases between them. The CDR3: CASSRAHRAYTF. CDR3 in DNA: TGTGCCAGCAGCAGGGCCCACCGTGCCTACACCTTC.

This chain links TRBV7-2 with TRBJ2-7; D perhaps matches TRBD1 (7 bases). TRBJ2-4 explains the end of the DNA better; the J call may be wrong. The CDR3 is 15 residues long. CDR1 and CDR2 (germline): SGHTA, FQGNSA. The CDR3 sequence is CASSYRTGGENIQYF. The CDR3 DNA reads as TGTGCCAGCAGCTATCGGACAGGAGGGGAAAACATTCAGTACTTC.